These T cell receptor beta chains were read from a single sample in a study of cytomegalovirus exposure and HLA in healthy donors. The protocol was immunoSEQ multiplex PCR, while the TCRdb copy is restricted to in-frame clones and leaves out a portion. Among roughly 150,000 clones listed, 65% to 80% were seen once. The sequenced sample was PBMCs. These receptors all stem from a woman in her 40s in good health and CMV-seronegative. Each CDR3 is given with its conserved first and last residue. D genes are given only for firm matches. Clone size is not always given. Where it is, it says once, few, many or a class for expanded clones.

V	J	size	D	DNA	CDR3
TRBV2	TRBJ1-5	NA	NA	TGTGCCAGCTCCACGGTCGGGAAGCCCCAGCATTTT	CASSTVGKPQHF
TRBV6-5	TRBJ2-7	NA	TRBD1	TGTGCCAGCAGTGCACAGGGGGCTCTCGCCTACGAGCAGTACTTC	CASSAQGALAYEQYF
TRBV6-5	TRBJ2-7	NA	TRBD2	TGTGCCAGCAGCGATACTAGCGGGGGAAACGAGCAGTACTTC	CASSDTSGGNEQYF
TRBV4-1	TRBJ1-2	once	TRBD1	TGCGCCAGCAGCCAAGTACAGGGGCCGGGAGGCTACACCTTC	CASSQVQGPGGYTF
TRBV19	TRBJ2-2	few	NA	TGTGCCAGTAGTAGAGTGGAGGTTAGAACCGGGGAGCTGTTTTTT	CASSRVEVRTGELFF
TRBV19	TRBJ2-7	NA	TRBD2	TGTGCCAGTAGTATTCGGGTTAGCGGGAGTACTAGCTCCTACGAGCAGTACTTC	CASSIRVSGSTSSYEQYF
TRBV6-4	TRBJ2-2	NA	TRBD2	TGTGCCAGCAGTGAACTAGCGGATAACACCGGGGAGCTGTTTTTT	CASSELADNTGELFF
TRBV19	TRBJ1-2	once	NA	TGTGCCAGTAGCAAAGACATCTATGGCTACACCTTC	CASSKDIYGYTF
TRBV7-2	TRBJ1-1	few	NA	TGTGCCAGCAGCTTAAACCCGGGATGGACTGAAGCTTTCTTT	CASSLNPGWTEAFF
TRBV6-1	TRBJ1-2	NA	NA	TGTGCCAGTACTAACCCTCTTCTCAACTATGGCTACACCTTC	CASTNPLLNYGYTF
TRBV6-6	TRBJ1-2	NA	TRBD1	TGTGCCAGCAGTTACGCCCAGGGGGTGGTAGGTGGCTACACCTTC	CASSYAQGVVGGYTF
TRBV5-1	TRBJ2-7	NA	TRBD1	TGCGCCAGCAGTCGGGACAGAGGGAGCTCCTACGAGCAGTACTTC	CASSRDRGSSYEQYF
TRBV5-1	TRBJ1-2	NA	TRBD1	TGCGCCAGCAGGGACGGACAGGGTTCGAACGATGGCTACACCTTC	CASRDGQGSNDGYTF
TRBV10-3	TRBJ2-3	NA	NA	TGTGCCATCAGTGAGTCGGTAGCGGTTAGCACAGATACGCAGTATTTT	CAISESVAVSTDTQYF